At least ten counts were recorded for the clone carrying this T cell receptor (beta chain). This specimen comes from a study of human T cells and chemical hapten exposure. Study-level information: A 2 cm by 2 cm inner upper arm patch received 2% DPC for sensitization.

In the original processing: Samples ranged from about 23,224 to 690,600 TCRs, with a median of approximately 91,000. One entry per CDR3 protein, called by TCRdb with MiXCR from the RACE reads. TCRdb, not the original authors, processed these V and J calls. The sample has approximately 41,000 distinct CDR3 sequences, about 7.4% seen once. Noted time point: pre-sensitization, week 0. Treatment reported: therapeutic diphenylcyclopropenone sensitization with weekly scalp DPC. At patch-test visits, sampling came before the patch test. Sequencing was performed on whole blood, taken in connection with sensitization to the hapten diphenylcyclopropenone (DPC). The clonotype comes from a woman between 45 and 60 years old with alopecia areata. Some clones in this sample may be carry-over from other donors' samples.

This CDR3 is CASSLAGGRGETQYF. CDR3 bases: TGCGCCAGCAGCTTGGCGGGGGGGCGCGGTGAGACCCAGTACTTC. This chain connects TRBV5-1 to TRBJ2-5; 8 nucleotides align to TRBD2. Per germline, CDR1 SGHRS and CDR2 YFSETQ. CDR3 length equals 15 residues. Losses at the gene ends were 0 bases for V and 5 bases for J; bases not matched to a gene: 6.